This T cell receptor (beta chain) comes out of a study of T cell responses to AZD1222 COVID-19 vaccine. The CDR3 consists of 17 residues. Between the trimmed V and J ends, which lost 4 bases and 0 bases, there was a span of 16 bases. The V gene's germline CDR1 is MNHEY and CDR2 SMNVEV (reference sequence). Using immunoSEQ multiplex PCR, the repertoire was profiled, and TCRdb retains in-frame clones only, with some absent. Among 130,000 or so clones listed, approximately 90% were seen once. This sequence was found in an adult in good health. This rearrangement joins TRBV27 to TRBJ2-1; D gene ambiguous. This material consisted of peripheral blood, taken on day 0 of AZD1222 vaccination. CDR3 nucleotide sequence: TGTGCCAGCAGTTCGTTTTGGACCGTCCTCTCCTACAATGAGCAGTTCTTC. It translates to CASSSFWTVLSYNEQFF.